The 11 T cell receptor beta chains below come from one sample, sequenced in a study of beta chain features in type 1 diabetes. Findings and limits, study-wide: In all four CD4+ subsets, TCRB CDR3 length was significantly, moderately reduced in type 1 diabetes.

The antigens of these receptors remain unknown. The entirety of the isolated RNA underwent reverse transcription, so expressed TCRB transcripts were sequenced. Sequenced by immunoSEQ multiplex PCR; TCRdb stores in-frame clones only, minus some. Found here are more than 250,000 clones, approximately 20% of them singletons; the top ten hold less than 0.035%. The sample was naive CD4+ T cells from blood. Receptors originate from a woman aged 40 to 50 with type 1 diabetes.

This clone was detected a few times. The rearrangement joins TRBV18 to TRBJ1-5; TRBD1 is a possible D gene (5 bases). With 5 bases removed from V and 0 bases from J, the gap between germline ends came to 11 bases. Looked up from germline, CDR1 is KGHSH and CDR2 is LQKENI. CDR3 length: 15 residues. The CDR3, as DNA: TGTGCCAGCTCAGCCGACAGTAATAGCAATCAGCCCCAGCATTTT. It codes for CASSADSNSNQPQHF. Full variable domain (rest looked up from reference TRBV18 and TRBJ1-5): NAGVMQNPRHLVRRRGQEARLRCSPMKGHSHVYWYRQLPEEGLKFMVYLQKENIIDESGMPKERFSAEFPKEGPSILRIQQVVRGDSAAYFCASSADSNSNQPQHFGDGTRLSIL.

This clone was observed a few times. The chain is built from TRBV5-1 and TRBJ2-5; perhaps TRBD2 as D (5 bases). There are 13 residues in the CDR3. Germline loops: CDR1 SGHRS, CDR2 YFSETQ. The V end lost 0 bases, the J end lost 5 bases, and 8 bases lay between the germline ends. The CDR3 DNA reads TGCGCCAGCAGCTTGGAGGGCGGGGAGACCCAGTACTTC. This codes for CASSLEGGETQYF.

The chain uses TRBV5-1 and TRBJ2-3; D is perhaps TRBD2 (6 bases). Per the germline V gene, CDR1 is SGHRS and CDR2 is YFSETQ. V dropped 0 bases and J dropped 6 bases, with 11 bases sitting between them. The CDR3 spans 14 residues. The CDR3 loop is CASSLDGSDDTQYF. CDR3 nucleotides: TGCGCCAGCAGCTTGGACGGGAGCGACGATACGCAGTATTTT. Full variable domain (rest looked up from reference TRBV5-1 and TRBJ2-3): KAGVTQTPRYLIKTRGQQVTLSCSPISGHRSVSWYQQTPGQGLQFLFEYFSETQRNKGNFPGRFSGRQFSNSRSEMNVSTLELGDSALYLCASSLDGSDDTQYFGPGTRLTVL.

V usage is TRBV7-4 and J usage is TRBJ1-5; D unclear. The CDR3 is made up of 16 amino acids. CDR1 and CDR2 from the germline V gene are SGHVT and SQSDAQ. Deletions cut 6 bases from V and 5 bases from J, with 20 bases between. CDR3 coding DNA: TGTGCCAGCAGTAACCTTCGAAGACCGAGCGATCAGCCCCAGCATTTT. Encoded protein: CASSNLRRPSDQPQHF.

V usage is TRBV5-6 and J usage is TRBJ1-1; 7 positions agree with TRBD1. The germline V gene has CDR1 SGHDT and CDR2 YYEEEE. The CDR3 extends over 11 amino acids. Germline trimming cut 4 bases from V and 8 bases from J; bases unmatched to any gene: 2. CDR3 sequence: CASSTDREAFF. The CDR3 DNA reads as TGTGCCAGCAGCACGGACAGGGAAGCTTTCTTT.

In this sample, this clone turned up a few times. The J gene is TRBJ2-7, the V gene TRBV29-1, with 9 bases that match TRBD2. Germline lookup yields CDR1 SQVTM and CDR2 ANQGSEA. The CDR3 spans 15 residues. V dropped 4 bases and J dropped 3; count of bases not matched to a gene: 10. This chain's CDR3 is CSVVPNSGRFYEQYF. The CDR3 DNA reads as TGCAGCGTTGTACCAAATAGCGGGAGATTCTACGAGCAGTACTTC.

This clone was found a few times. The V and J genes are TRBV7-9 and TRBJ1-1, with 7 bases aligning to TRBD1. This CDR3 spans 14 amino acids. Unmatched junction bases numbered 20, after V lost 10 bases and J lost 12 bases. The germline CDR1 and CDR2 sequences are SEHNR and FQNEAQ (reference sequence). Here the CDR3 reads CANTREEGTAPTFF. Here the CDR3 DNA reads TGTGCCAATACAAGAGAAGAGGGGACAGCGCCAACTTTCTTT.

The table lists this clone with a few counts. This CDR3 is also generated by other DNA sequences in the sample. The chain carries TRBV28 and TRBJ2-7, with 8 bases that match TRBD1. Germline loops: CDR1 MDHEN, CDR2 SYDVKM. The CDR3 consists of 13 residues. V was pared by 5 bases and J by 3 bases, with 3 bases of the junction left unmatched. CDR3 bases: TGTGCCAGCAGTCCTGGACAGGGCTACGAGCAGTACTTC. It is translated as CASSPGQGYEQYF.

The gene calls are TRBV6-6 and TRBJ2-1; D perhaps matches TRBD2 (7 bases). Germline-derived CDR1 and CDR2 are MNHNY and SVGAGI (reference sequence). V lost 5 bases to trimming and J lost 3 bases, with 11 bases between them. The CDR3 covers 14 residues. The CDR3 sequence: CASSRGGIYNEQFF. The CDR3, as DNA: TGTGCCAGCAGTAGGGGGGGGATCTACAATGAGCAGTTCTTC.

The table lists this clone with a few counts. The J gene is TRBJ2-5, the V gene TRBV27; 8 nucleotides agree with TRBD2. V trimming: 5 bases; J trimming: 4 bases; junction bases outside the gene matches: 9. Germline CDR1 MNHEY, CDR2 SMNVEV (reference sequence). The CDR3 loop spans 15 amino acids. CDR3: CASSPNLAGPETQYF. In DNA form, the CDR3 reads TGTGCCAGCAGTCCAAACCTAGCGGGCCCAGAGACCCAGTACTTC.

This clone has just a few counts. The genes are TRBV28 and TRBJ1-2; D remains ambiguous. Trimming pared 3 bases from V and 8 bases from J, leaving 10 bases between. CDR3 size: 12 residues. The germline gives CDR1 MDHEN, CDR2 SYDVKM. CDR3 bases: TGTGCCAGCAGTTTCGGGATCCGGGGCTACACCTTC. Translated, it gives CASSFGIRGYTF.